The 14 T cell receptor beta chains below come from one sample, sequenced in a study of T-cell reconstitution after alpha-beta-depleted transplantation in children. Unique molecular identifiers were used in preparing the TCRbeta library. TCRdb independently ran MiXCR on the PCR reads; one entry per CDR3 protein. The table includes 540,000 or so distinct CDR3 sequences, roughly 23% detected once. Here the sequenced sample was PBMCs, mostly from graft donor cells, taken 360 days after TCRalphabeta/CD19-depleted stem cell transplant. The receptors come from a boy in the first two years of life who had a stem cell transplant for acute myeloid leukemia, so the T cells may come from the graft donor.

This clonotype was recorded a few times. The chain has TRBV25-1 and TRBJ1-1; 7 nucleotides agree with TRBD1. The V segment lost 0 bases and the J segment 1 base; nucleotides outside the gene matches: 8. The V gene's germline CDR1 is MGHDK and CDR2 SYGVNS. The CDR3 has 17 residues. The CDR3 region has the DNA TGTGCCAGCAGTGAATATTTTCCAGGGGGTGCGAACACTGAAGCTTTCTTT. Translation: CASSEYFPGGANTEAFF.

With regard to this clonotype: It is likely a read error, because the conserved phenylalanine at the end of the CDR3 is missing. The chain combines TRBV29-1 with TRBJ1-2; D possibly corresponds to TRBD1 (5 bases). In germline, CDR1 is SQVTM, CDR2 ANQGSEA. V shed 7 bases and J shed 2 bases, with 14 bases lying between them. This CDR3 spans 13 amino acids. CDR3 DNA sequence: TGCAGCGCCCGGGACGGGGAAAACTATGGCTACACCTCC. It codes for CSARDGENYGYTS.

The sample holds a few counts of this clonotype. The chain combines TRBV7-2 with TRBJ2-7, with D perhaps matching TRBD1 (5 bases). The CDR3 is 15 residues long. V gave up 3 bases and J gave up 6 bases, with 18 bases separating them. Germline assignment: CDR1 SGHTA and CDR2 FQGNSA. CDR3 DNA: TGTGCCAGCAGCTTTAGGCACTCGACAGCGACCGAGCAGTACTTC. Its protein is CASSFRHSTATEQYF.

V is TRBV28 and J is TRBJ1-5, with D unclear. CDR1 and CDR2 from the germline V gene are MDHEN and SYDVKM. This CDR3 has 11 residues. V was clipped by 5 bases and J by 5 bases, with 4 bases between them. DNA for the CDR3: TGTGCCAGCAGTGAGGATCAGCCCCAGCATTTT. As protein: CASSEDQPQHF.

This sequence joins TRBV20-1 and TRBJ2-1, with D possibly matching TRBD1 (5 bases). Trimming stripped 3 bases from V and 2 bases from J, with 17 bases between. Germline V lookup: CDR1 DFQATT, CDR2 SNEGSKA (reference sequence). The CDR3 contains 16 residues. CDR3 sequence (DNA): TGCAGTGCTAGGGTGACAGAGTTGTCCACCTACAATGAGCAGTTCTTC. Encoded protein: CSARVTELSTYNEQFF.

The CDR3 coding sequence is TGCGCCAGCAGTGAGACAGGGAACTATGAAAAACTGTTTTTT. Encoded protein: CASSETGNYEKLFF. The chain carries TRBV10-2 and TRBJ1-4, with D perhaps TRBD1 (6 bases). Trimming cost V 2 bases and J 6 bases, with 10 bases left between them. Germline V gives CDR1 WSHSY, CDR2 SAAADI. CDR3 size: 14 residues.

J is TRBJ1-4 and V is TRBV5-6; no firm D call. CDR3 length: 13 residues. V was trimmed by 4 bases and J by 8 bases, leaving 12 bases between them. CDR1 is SGHDT and CDR2 is YYEEEE in the germline V gene. The CDR3 coding sequence is TGTGCCAGCAGCGCCTCCGGTTTCGAAAAACTGTTTTTT. Its protein product is CASSASGFEKLFF.

CDR3 sequence: CAISESWGNNEQFF. CDR3 nucleotide sequence: TGTGCCATCAGTGAGTCGTGGGGTAACAATGAGCAGTTCTTC. The chain recombines TRBV10-3 with TRBJ2-1; D unresolved. From germline, CDR1 is ENHRY and CDR2 SYGVKD. The CDR3 is 14 residues long. Trimming took 0 bases from V and 5 from J, leaving 8 bases between them.

The chain carries TRBV24-1 and TRBJ2-3; D is perhaps TRBD1 (5 bases). CDR1 is KGHDR, CDR2 SFDVKD, per germline. V lost 1 base and J lost 3, with 10 bases in between. The CDR3 covers 15 residues. The CDR3 region is CATSDFRESTDTQYF. CDR3 DNA sequence: TGTGCCACCAGTGATTTCAGGGAATCTACAGATACGCAGTATTTT.

This clonotype was seen ten or more times. The chain combines TRBV28 with TRBJ2-4; possibly TRBD1 for D (6 bases). V was shortened by 5 bases and J by 8 bases, with 16 bases between the two germline ends. CDR3 length: 14 residues. CDR1 and CDR2 from the germline V gene are MDHEN and SYDVKM. The DNA of the CDR3 is TGTGCCAGCAGTCCCCAGGGGCGTGAGGACATTCAGTACTTC. Its protein product is CASSPQGREDIQYF.

This clonotype was recorded a few times. The chain recombines TRBV20-1 with TRBJ2-5; D not resolved. Deletions cut 3 bases from V and 5 bases from J, with 10 bases between. Germline lookup yields CDR1 DFQATT and CDR2 SNEGSKA (reference sequence). The CDR3 sequence is 12 residues long. CDR3 DNA sequence: TGCAGTGCTAGGCTACCCCCGGAGACCCAGTACTTC. This translates into CSARLPPETQYF.

The chain is built from TRBV4-3 and TRBJ1-3; D is perhaps TRBD1 (5 bases). Germline-derived CDR1 and CDR2 are LGHNA and YSLEER. Trimming took off 0 bases at V and 1 base at J, with 13 bases between the two ends. The CDR3 is 17 residues long. CDR3 nucleotide sequence: TGCGCCAGCAGCCAAGATAGCCCCAGGGATTCTGGAAACACCATATATTTT. Translated: CASSQDSPRDSGNTIYF.

This clonotype showed up just once. The V gene is TRBV7-9, the J gene TRBJ2-2; tentative D call: TRBD1 (6 bases). This CDR3 spans 15 amino acids. Per the germline V gene, CDR1 is SEHNR and CDR2 is FQNEAQ (reference sequence). Between the trimmed V and J ends, which lost 5 bases and 0 bases, there was a span of 10 bases. CDR3 protein: CASSRDTPNTGELFF. CDR3 coding DNA: TGTGCCAGCAGCCGGGACACTCCGAACACCGGGGAGCTGTTTTTT.

This clonotype was counted many times. The chain joins TRBV28 to TRBJ1-6, with D possibly matching TRBD1 (6 bases). CDR1 and CDR2 from the germline V gene are MDHEN and SYDVKM. The CDR3 has 15 residues. Trimming left V 7 bases short and J 7 bases short, with 17 bases between. CDR3 coding DNA: TGTGCCAGCAAAAGCCCAGGGGCCATCAATTCACCCCTCCACTTT. It is translated as CASKSPGAINSPLHF.